The 20 T cell receptor beta chains reported below all come from one sample, sequenced in a study of human T cells and chemical hapten exposure. TCRdb re-called the RACE reads through MiXCR, storing one row per CDR3 protein. The sample has 100,000 to 150,000 distinct CDR3 sequences; around 11% are singletons. Time point indicated: patch test 3, about 24 weeks after DPC sensitization. The treatment is: therapeutic diphenylcyclopropenone sensitization with weekly scalp DPC. Sample: whole blood, taken in connection with sensitization to the hapten diphenylcyclopropenone (DPC). All receptors come from a woman between 45 and 65 years old with alopecia areata. Some clones in this sample may be carry-over from other donors' samples.

A few counts support this clonotype. The J gene is TRBJ1-1, the V gene TRBV7-9; possibly TRBD1 for D (6 bases). V was cut by 4 bases and J by 3 bases, with 9 bases left in between. Germline values: CDR1 SEHNR, CDR2 FQNEAQ (reference sequence). This CDR3 is built from 13 residues. The CDR3 nucleotides are TGTGCCAGCAGCTCACAGGGAGACACTGAAGCTTTCTTT. This gives the protein CASSSQGDTEAFF.

The table lists this clonotype with many counts. This chain links TRBV15 with TRBJ2-3, with D possibly TRBD2 on 5 matching bases. The CDR3 consists of 16 residues. V was pared by 0 bases and J by 0 bases, with 10 bases between. The germline gives CDR1 LNHNV, CDR2 YYDKDF (reference sequence). This CDR3 is CATSRDRLTSTDTQYF. In DNA form, the CDR3 reads TGTGCCACCAGCAGAGATCGACTAACTAGCACAGATACGCAGTATTTT.

This clonotype showed up just a few times. V usage is TRBV12-3 or TRBV12-4 and J usage is TRBJ2-7, with D possibly being TRBD2 (7 bases). The CDR3 extends over 15 amino acids. The germline V and J ends were trimmed by 5 bases and 3 bases, with 17 bases remaining between them. The CDR3 spells CASSPGGPLLYEQYF. The CDR3 DNA sequence: TGTGCCAGCAGTCCCGGGGGGCCCTTACTCTACGAGCAGTACTTC.

The table lists this clonotype with a few counts. The rearrangement links TRBV4-3 to TRBJ1-4; the match to TRBD1 covers 11 bases. The CDR3 has 19 residues. V dropped 3 bases and J dropped 0; count of bases not matched to a gene: 9. The germline gives CDR1 LGHNA, CDR2 YSLEER. The CDR3 DNA follows: TGCGCCAGCAGCCAGGGGGACAGGGGGAGAATACCAACTAATGAAAAACTGTTTTTT. It yields the protein CASSQGDRGRIPTNEKLFF.

V usage is TRBV7-2 and J usage is TRBJ1-1; 9 nucleotides agree with TRBD1. Germline values: CDR1 SGHTA, CDR2 FQGNSA. V was clipped by 0 bases and J by 6 bases; unmatched bases: 2. The CDR3 is 14 amino acids. This CDR3 is CASSLARDRAEAFF. CDR3 nucleotides: TGTGCCAGCAGCTTAGCGAGGGACAGGGCTGAAGCTTTCTTT.

This clonotype was detected only a few times. V is TRBV11-2 and J is TRBJ1-1; 9 bases fit TRBD1. The CDR3 runs to 17 residues. The germline CDR1 and CDR2 sequences are SGHAT and FQNNGV. Trimming cost V 3 bases and J 0 bases; bases outside gene matches: 8. Here the CDR3 DNA reads TGTGCCAGCAGCTTTACCGGGACAGGGAGCCTGAACACTGAAGCTTTCTTT. Translated: CASSFTGTGSLNTEAFF.

This sequence joins TRBV7-6 and TRBJ1-1; D not resolved. CDR3 size: 12 residues. CDR1 is SGHVS, CDR2 FNYEAQ, per germline. Trimming left V 1 base short and J 8 bases short, with 8 bases between. The CDR3 reads CASSLEIGEAFF. Here the CDR3 DNA reads TGTGCCAGCAGCTTAGAAATCGGGGAAGCTTTCTTT.

Ten or more counts support this clonotype. The chain carries TRBV7-2 and TRBJ2-7; D is unresolved. CDR3 size: 13 residues. The germline gives CDR1 SGHTA, CDR2 FQGNSA. V gave up 1 base and J gave up 6 bases, with 10 bases separating them. The CDR3 DNA follows: TGTGCCAGCAGCTTAGATATGGGCGGCGAGCAGTACTTC. Amino acid sequence: CASSLDMGGEQYF.

This clonotype was detected a few times. The V gene is TRBV7-2, the J gene TRBJ2-3; tentative D call: TRBD2 (5 bases). Germline V gene data show CDR1 as SGHTA and CDR2 as FQGNSA. V lost 1 base and J 2 bases, leaving 10 bases between the germline ends. The CDR3 has 15 amino acids. CDR3 residues: CASSLVERNTDTQYF. In DNA form, the CDR3 reads TGTGCCAGCAGCTTAGTGGAGCGGAACACAGATACGCAGTATTTT.

This clonotype has a handful of counts. The genes are TRBV12-3 or TRBV12-4 and TRBJ2-7, with TRBD2 identical over 7 bases. The CDR3 loop spans 15 amino acids. Unmatched junction bases numbered 7, after V lost 5 bases and J lost 0 bases. The CDR3 region has the DNA TGTGCCAGCAGTGTCGGGGGGACCTTCTCCTACGAGCAGTACTTC. This encodes CASSVGGTFSYEQYF.

This clonotype was seen a handful of times. This chain joins TRBV7-2 and TRBJ1-1; TRBD1 matches at 7 bases. Trimming removed 5 bases from V and 5 bases from J; junction bases left unmatched: 11. CDR1 and CDR2 from the germline V gene are SGHTA and FQGNSA. CDR3 size: 15 residues. The CDR3 DNA is TGTGCCAGCAGCCCAAGAACAGGGGCCGGAACTGAAGCTTTCTTT. Translated, it gives CASSPRTGAGTEAFF. Looking up the rest from reference TRBV7-2 and TRBJ1-1 gives the full variable domain: GAGVSQSPSNKVTEKGKDVELRCDPISGHTALYWYRQSLGQGLEFLIYFQGNSAPDKSGLPSDRFSAERTGGSVSTLTIQRTQQEDSAVYLCASSPRTGAGTEAFFGQGTRLTVV.

The chain joins TRBV5-1 to TRBJ1-1, with 12 bases fitting TRBD1. The ends lost 4 bases at V and 9 bases at J; junction bases unmatched: 1. This CDR3 is 12 amino acids long. Germline lookup yields CDR1 SGHRS and CDR2 YFSETQ. The CDR3 sequence is CASSGDRGQAFF. CDR3 DNA: TGCGCCAGCAGCGGGGACAGGGGGCAAGCTTTCTTT. The full variable domain, rest sourced from reference TRBV5-1 and TRBJ1-1, is KAGVTQTPRYLIKTRGQQVTLSCSPISGHRSVSWYQQTPGQGLQFLFEYFSETQRNKGNFPGRFSGRQFSNSRSEMNVSTLELGDSALYLCASSGDRGQAFFGQGTRLTVV.

This clonotype was recorded a few times. The gene calls are TRBV20-1 and TRBJ2-3; 9 bases fit TRBD2. Germline trimming cut 5 bases from V and 2 bases from J; bases unmatched to any gene: 8. The CDR3 has 15 amino acids. Germline V gene lookup returns CDR1 DFQATT and CDR2 SNEGSKA (reference sequence). The CDR3 DNA reads TGCAGTGCTTCACCCTTAGCGGGAGTCACAGATACGCAGTATTTT. Its translation: CSASPLAGVTDTQYF.

This clonotype was picked up many times. The chain is built from TRBV7-2 and TRBJ2-5; TRBD1 agrees at 10 bases. The CDR3 has 15 residues. Trimming took 5 bases from V and 1 from J; bases not matched to a gene: 4. The germline CDR1 and CDR2 sequences are SGHTA and FQGNSA. CDR3 sequence reads: CASSRRTGGQETQYF. CDR3 DNA sequence: TGTGCCAGCAGCCGAAGGACAGGGGGCCAAGAGACCCAGTACTTC.

This clonotype was counted a few times. This chain connects TRBV20-1 to TRBJ2-1; D unclear. The CDR3 spans 14 residues. CDR1 and CDR2 (germline): DFQATT, SNEGSKA (reference sequence). Trimming stripped 4 bases from V and 2 bases from J, with 12 bases between. CDR3 sequence (DNA): TGCAGTGCTATGAAGGGTATAGCCTACAATGAGCAGTTCTTC. Its translation is CSAMKGIAYNEQFF.

Only a few counts were recorded for this clonotype. The chain carries TRBV19 and TRBJ1-2; tentative D call: TRBD1 (5 bases). The CDR3 loop spans 16 amino acids. Germline values: CDR1 LNHDA, CDR2 SQIVND (reference sequence). Trimming stripped 6 bases from V and 3 bases from J, with 20 bases between. The CDR3 DNA reads as TGTGCCAGTAGGGCATCCGGGGCAGCGGTTGACTATGGCTACACCTTC. Residues: CASRASGAAVDYGYTF.

The chain recombines TRBV5-1 with TRBJ2-7; no firm D call. Per germline, CDR1 SGHRS and CDR2 YFSETQ. The germline V and J ends were trimmed by 0 bases and 2 bases, with 9 bases remaining between them. The CDR3 consists of 14 residues. The CDR3 nucleotides read TGCGCCAGCAGCTTGGCCCAACGGGCCTACGAGCAGTACTTC. Encoded protein: CASSLAQRAYEQYF. Looking up the rest from reference TRBV5-1 and TRBJ2-7 gives the full variable domain: KAGVTQTPRYLIKTRGQQVTLSCSPISGHRSVSWYQQTPGQGLQFLFEYFSETQRNKGNFPGRFSGRQFSNSRSEMNVSTLELGDSALYLCASSLAQRAYEQYFGPGTRLTVT.

The chain joins TRBV6-6 to TRBJ2-3; D not resolved. The CDR3 totals 14 residues. V was clipped by 3 bases and J by 5 bases, with 12 bases between them. The germline gives CDR1 MNHNY, CDR2 SVGAGI (reference sequence). CDR3 loop: CASSYNRAGDTQYF. In DNA form, the CDR3 reads TGTGCCAGCAGTTATAACCGGGCAGGAGATACGCAGTATTTT.

Only a few counts were recorded for this clonotype. The CDR3 sequence is CASSQDTGLGGNTGELFF. CDR3 bases: TGCGCCAGCAGCCAAGATACCGGATTGGGAGGGAACACCGGGGAGCTGTTTTTT. This rearrangement joins TRBV4-3 to TRBJ2-2; possible D gene TRBD2, 6 bases. Germline V gene data show CDR1 as LGHNA and CDR2 as YSLEER. Trimming removed 0 bases from V and 1 base from J, with 15 bases in between. This CDR3 comprises 18 residues.

This rearrangement joins TRBV20-1 to TRBJ2-3; D is perhaps TRBD1 (6 bases). This CDR3 contains 15 residues. The V and J ends lost 1 base and 2 bases respectively, with 13 bases between them. The germline V gene has CDR1 DFQATT and CDR2 SNEGSKA (reference sequence). CDR3: CSARVAQGITDTQYF. The CDR3 bases are TGCAGTGCTAGAGTAGCACAGGGCATCACAGATACGCAGTATTTT.